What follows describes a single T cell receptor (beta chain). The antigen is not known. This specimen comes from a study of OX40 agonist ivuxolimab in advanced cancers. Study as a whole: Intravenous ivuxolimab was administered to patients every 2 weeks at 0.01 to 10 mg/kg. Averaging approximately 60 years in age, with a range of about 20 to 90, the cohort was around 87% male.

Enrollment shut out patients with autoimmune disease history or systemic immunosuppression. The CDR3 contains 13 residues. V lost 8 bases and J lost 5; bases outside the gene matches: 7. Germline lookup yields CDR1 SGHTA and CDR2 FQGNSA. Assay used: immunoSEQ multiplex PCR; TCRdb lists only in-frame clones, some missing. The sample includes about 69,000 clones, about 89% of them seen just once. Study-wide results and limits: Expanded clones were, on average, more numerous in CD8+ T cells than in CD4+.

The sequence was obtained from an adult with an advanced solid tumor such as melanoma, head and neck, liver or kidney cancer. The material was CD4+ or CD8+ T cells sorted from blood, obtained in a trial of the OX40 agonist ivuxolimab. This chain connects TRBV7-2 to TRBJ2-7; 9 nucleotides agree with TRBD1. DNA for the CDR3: TGTGCCAGCGTTGGACAGGGGCCCCACGAGCAGTACTTC. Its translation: CASVGQGPHEQYF.